The 4 T cell receptor beta chains in this list originate from one sample, sequenced in a study of T-cell reconstitution after alpha-beta-depleted transplantation in children. Unique molecular identifiers were incorporated when the TCRbeta library was constructed. One entry per CDR3 protein results from TCRdb running MiXCR on the PCR reads. Among a few hundred thousand distinct CDR3 sequences listed, roughly 10% were seen once. Sequencing was performed on PBMCs from the stem cell graft donor, taken from the stem cell graft. The source of these receptors is a human donor who donated a stem cell graft to a child with acute myeloid leukemia.

The sample holds a few counts of this clonotype. This chain connects TRBV10-3 to TRBJ2-1; 15 nucleotides line up with TRBD2. Trimming took 9 bases from V and 6 from J; bases not matched to a gene: 0. This CDR3 is built from 13 residues. Germline assignment: CDR1 ENHRY and CDR2 SYGVKD. DNA of the CDR3: TGTGCCATGGGACTAGCGGGAGGCAATGAGCAGTTCTTC. This encodes CAMGLAGGNEQFF.

This sequence joins TRBV7-2 and TRBJ1-2; no firm D call. The CDR3 totals 16 residues. CDR1 and CDR2 from the germline V gene are SGHTA and FQGNSA. V dropped 3 bases and J dropped 4 bases, with 18 bases sitting between them. CDR3 nucleotides: TGTGCCAGCAGCTTTACTTTTCGGGGAAAAAGCTATGGCTACACCTTC. Its translation is CASSFTFRGKSYGYTF.

This clonotype was counted between two and nine times. The chain carries TRBV20-1 and TRBJ2-5, with D possibly being TRBD1 or TRBD2 (5 bases each). Germline CDR1 and CDR2: DFQATT and SNEGSKA (reference sequence). Between the trimmed V and J ends, which lost 1 base and 4 bases, there was a span of 10 bases. This CDR3 comprises 13 residues. The DNA of the CDR3 is TGCAGTGCTAGAGGGGACCGAGGAGAGACCCAGTACTTC. Translating gives CSARGDRGETQYF.

The J gene is TRBJ2-5, the V gene TRBV6-1; 11 bases are shared with TRBD2. This CDR3 has 14 amino acids. V shed 6 bases and J 4 bases; nucleotides not matched to a gene: 4. Per germline, CDR1 MNHNS and CDR2 SASEGT. Here the CDR3 reads CASRIGTSGETQYF. CDR3 DNA sequence: TGTGCCAGCAGAATCGGGACTAGCGGAGAGACCCAGTACTTC.